This record concerns one TCR beta chain sequence. The antigen is not known. The source of the sample is a study of monozygotic twins with inflammatory bowel disease. General study points: The authors note that differing immunosuppressive treatments may have added variability to patient repertoires.

This CDR3 has 17 amino acids. Germline V gene data show CDR1 as DFQATT and CDR2 as SNEGSKA (reference sequence). UMIs containing a 6-nucleotide sample barcode were added via template switching. TCRdb reprocessed the 5' RACE reads and reports one entry per CDR3 protein, with no DNA. In total, the table holds about 440,000 distinct CDR3 sequences. The chain carries TRBV20-1 and TRBJ1-5; the D call from TCRdb, TRBD1, cannot be confirmed without DNA. The clonotype comes from a human donor with ulcerative colitis or Crohn's disease, or a healthy co-twin of an affected twin (not recorded which). Sequenced: blood. The CDR3 protein is CSARSGGGQGAKQPQHF.